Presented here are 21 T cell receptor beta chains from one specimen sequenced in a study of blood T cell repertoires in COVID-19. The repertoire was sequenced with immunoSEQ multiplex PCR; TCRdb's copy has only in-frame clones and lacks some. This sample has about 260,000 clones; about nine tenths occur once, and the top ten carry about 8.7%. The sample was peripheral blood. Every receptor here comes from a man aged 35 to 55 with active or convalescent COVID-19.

The CDR3 here is CASSPQRTGELFF. The CDR3 coding sequence is TGTGCCAGCAGCCCCCAGCGCACCGGGGAGCTGTTTTTT. This chain joins TRBV7-9 and TRBJ2-2; D remains unclear. V gave up 5 bases and J gave up 4 bases, with 8 bases separating them. CDR1 is SEHNR and CDR2 is FQNEAQ in the germline V gene (reference sequence). The CDR3 loop spans 13 amino acids.

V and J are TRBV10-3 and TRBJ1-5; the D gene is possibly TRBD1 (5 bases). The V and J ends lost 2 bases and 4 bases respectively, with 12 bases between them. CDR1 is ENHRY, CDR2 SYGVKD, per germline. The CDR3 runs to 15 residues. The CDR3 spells CAISEARVGNQPQHF. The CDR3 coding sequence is TGTGCCATCAGTGAGGCCAGGGTGGGGAATCAGCCCCAGCATTTT.

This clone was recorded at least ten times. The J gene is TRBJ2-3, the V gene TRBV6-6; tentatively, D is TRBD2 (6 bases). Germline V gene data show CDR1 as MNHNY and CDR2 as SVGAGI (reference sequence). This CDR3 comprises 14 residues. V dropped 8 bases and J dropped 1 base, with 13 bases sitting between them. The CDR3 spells CASARLVGTDTQYF. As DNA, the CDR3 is TGTGCCAGCGCAAGACTAGTCGGCACAGATACGCAGTATTTT.

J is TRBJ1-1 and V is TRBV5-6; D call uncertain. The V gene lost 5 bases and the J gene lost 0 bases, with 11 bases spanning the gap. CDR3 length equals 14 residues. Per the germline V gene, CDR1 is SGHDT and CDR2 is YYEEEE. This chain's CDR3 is CASSYKRMNTEAFF. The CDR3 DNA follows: TGTGCCAGCAGTTACAAACGTATGAACACTGAAGCTTTCTTT. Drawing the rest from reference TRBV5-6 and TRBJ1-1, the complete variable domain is DAGVTQSPTHLIKTRGQQVTLRCSPKSGHDTVSWYQQALGQGPQFIFQYYEEEERQRGNFPDRFSGHQFPNYSSELNVNALLLGDSALYLCASSYKRMNTEAFFGQGTRLTVV.

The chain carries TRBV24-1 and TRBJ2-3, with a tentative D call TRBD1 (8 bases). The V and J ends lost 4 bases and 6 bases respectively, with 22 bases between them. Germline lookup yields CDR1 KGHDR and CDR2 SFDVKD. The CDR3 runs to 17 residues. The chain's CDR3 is CATSERRGGQVGDTQYF. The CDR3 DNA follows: TGTGCCACCAGTGAGCGGCGCGGGGGACAGGTGGGGGATACGCAGTATTTT.

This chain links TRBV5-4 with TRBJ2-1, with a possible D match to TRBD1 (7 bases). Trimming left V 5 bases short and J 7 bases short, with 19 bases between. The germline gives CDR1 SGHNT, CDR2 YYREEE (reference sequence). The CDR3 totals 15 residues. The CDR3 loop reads CASSPLQGGPNEQFF. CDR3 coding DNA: TGTGCCAGCAGTCCCCTCCAGGGGGGTCCAAATGAGCAGTTCTTC.

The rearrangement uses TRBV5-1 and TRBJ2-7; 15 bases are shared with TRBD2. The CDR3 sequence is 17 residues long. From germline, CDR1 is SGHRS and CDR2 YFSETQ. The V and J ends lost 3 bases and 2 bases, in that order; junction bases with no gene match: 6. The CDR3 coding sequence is TGCGCCAGCAGCTGGGGACTAGCGGGGGGTCCCCCCTACGAGCAGTACTTC. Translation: CASSWGLAGGPPYEQYF.

CDR3 loop: CASSSSPPGVSYNSPLHF. For the CDR3, the DNA is TGTGCCAGCAGCTCTTCCCCGCCGGGAGTCTCCTATAATTCACCCCTCCACTTT. The chain combines TRBV7-9 with TRBJ1-6; D ambiguous. The germline CDR1 and CDR2 sequences are SEHNR and FQNEAQ (reference sequence). The V end lost 4 bases, the J end lost 0 bases, and 16 bases lay between the germline ends. The CDR3 has 18 residues. The variable domain in full, with the rest retrieved from reference TRBV7-9 and TRBJ1-6, is DTGVSQNPRHKITKRGQNVTFRCDPISEHNRLYWYRQTLGQGPEFLTYFQNEAQLEKSRLLSDRFSAERPKGSFSTLEIQRTEQGDSAMYLCASSSSPPGVSYNSPLHFGNGTRLTVT.

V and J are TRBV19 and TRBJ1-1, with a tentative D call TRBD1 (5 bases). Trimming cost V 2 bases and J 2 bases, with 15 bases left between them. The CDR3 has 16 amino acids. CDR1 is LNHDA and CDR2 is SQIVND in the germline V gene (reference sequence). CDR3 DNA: TGTGCCAGTAGTATACGAGCAGGGCCGCCTAACACTGAAGCTTTCTTT. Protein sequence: CASSIRAGPPNTEAFF.

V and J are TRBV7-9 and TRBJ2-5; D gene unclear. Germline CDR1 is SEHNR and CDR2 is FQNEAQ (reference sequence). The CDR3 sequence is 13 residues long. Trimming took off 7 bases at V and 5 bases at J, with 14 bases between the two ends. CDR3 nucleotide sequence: TGTGCCAGCAATGGGCGACCCCAGGAGACCCAGTACTTC. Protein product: CASNGRPQETQYF.

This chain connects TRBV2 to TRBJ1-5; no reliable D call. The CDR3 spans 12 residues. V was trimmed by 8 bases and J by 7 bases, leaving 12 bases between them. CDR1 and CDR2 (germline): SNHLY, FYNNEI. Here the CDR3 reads CASEGRGQPQHF. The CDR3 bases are TGTGCCAGCGAGGGTCGTGGACAGCCCCAGCATTTT.

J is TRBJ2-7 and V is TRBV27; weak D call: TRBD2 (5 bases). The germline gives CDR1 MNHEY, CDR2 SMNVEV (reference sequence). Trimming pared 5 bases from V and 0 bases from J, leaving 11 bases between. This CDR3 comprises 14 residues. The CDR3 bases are TGTGCCAGCAGTGGCAGAGGGAGCTCCTACGAGCAGTACTTC. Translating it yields CASSGRGSSYEQYF.

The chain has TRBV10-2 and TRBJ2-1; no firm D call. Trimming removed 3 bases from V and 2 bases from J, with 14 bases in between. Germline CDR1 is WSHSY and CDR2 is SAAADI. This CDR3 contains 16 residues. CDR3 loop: CASSDSPRPTYNEQFF. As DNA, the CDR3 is TGCGCCAGCAGTGATTCCCCACGCCCTACCTACAATGAGCAGTTCTTC.

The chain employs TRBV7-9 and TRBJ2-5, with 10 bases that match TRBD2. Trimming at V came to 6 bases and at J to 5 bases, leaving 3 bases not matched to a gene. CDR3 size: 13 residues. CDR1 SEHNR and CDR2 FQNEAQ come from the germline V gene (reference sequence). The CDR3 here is CASSDSGRETQYF. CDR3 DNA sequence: TGTGCCAGCAGTGATAGCGGGAGGGAGACCCAGTACTTC.

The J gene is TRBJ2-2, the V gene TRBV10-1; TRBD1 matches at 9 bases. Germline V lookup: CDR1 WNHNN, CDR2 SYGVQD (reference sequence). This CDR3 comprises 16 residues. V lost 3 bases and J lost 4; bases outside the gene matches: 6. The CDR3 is CASSDPWTGATGELFF. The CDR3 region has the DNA TGCGCCAGCAGTGACCCCTGGACAGGGGCCACCGGGGAGCTGTTTTTT.

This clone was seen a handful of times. CDR3 in amino acids: CASSPGLATDTQYF. CDR3 bases: TGTGCCAGCAGCCCCGGACTAGCGACAGATACGCAGTATTTT. V and J are TRBV5-4 and TRBJ2-3; the match to TRBD2 covers 9 bases. J was trimmed by 3 bases and V by 4 bases; bases with no gene match: 3. Germline loops: CDR1 SGHNT, CDR2 YYREEE (reference sequence). The CDR3 extends over 14 amino acids.

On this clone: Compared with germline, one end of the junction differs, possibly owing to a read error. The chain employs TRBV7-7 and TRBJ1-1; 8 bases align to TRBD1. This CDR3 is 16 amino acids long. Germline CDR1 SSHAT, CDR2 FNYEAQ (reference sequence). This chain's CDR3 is CASSLDRGVSNTEAFF. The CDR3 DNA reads TGTGCTAGCAGCTTAGACAGGGGCGTAAGTAACACTGAAGCTTTCTTT.

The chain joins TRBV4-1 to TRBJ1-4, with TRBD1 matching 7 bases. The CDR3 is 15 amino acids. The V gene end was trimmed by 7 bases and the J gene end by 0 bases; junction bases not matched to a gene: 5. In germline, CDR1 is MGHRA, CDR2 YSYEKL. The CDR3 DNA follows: TGCGCCAGCACCCTACAGGGGTCAACTAATGAAAAACTGTTTTTT. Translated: CASTLQGSTNEKLFF.

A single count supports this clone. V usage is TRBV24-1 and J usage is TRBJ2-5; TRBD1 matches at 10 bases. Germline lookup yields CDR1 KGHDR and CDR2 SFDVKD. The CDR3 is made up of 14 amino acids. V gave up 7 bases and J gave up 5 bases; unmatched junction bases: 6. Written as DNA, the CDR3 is TGTGCCACCAGGGGACAGGGGTTTGTGGAGACCCAGTACTTC. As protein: CATRGQGFVETQYF.

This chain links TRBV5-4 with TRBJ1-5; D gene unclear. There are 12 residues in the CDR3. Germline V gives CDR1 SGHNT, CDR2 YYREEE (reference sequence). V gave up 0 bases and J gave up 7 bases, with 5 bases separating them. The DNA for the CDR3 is TGTGCCAGCAGCTTGGTTCCACAGCCCCAGCATTTT. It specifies CASSLVPQPQHF.

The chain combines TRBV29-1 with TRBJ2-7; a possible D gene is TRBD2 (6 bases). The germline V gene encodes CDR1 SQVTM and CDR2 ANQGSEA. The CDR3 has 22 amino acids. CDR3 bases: TGCCTCAGGTTGATGGGTAGCGGTCTTTTATTACGAGTATTCATCCCCTCCTACGAGCAGTACTTC. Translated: CLRLMGSGLLLRVFIPSYEQYF.